The present entry profiles one T cell receptor beta chain with its context. The entry originates in a study of blood T cell repertoires in COVID-19. Whole-study context: Both acute and convalescent COVID-19 samples were obtained from the United States, Italy and Spain. The analysed material was cDNA or gDNA that came from T cells, B-cell-depleted T cells, or PBMCs.

Authors' methods: The assay estimated nucleated cells by amplifying reference gene primers. Profiled with immunoSEQ multiplex PCR; TCRdb holds only in-frame clones, not every one. V, J and clone size derive from that table, while D and trimming were established from the DNA sequence. The table has fewer than 150,000 clones, 82% seen once; the top ten hold roughly 4%. V gave up 5 bases and J gave up 2 bases; unmatched junction bases: 9. The CDR3 has 15 residues. The chain couples TRBV5-3 to TRBJ2-7; 8 bases line up with TRBD1. TRBV5-3 is labeled an ORF, and its function is uncertain. This TCR derives from a woman of 80 years or more with acute or convalescent COVID-19. The specimen was peripheral blood. The CDR3 spells CARRPDRDPTYEQYF. The DNA of the CDR3 is TGTGCCAGAAGACCGGACAGGGACCCGACCTACGAGCAGTACTTC.